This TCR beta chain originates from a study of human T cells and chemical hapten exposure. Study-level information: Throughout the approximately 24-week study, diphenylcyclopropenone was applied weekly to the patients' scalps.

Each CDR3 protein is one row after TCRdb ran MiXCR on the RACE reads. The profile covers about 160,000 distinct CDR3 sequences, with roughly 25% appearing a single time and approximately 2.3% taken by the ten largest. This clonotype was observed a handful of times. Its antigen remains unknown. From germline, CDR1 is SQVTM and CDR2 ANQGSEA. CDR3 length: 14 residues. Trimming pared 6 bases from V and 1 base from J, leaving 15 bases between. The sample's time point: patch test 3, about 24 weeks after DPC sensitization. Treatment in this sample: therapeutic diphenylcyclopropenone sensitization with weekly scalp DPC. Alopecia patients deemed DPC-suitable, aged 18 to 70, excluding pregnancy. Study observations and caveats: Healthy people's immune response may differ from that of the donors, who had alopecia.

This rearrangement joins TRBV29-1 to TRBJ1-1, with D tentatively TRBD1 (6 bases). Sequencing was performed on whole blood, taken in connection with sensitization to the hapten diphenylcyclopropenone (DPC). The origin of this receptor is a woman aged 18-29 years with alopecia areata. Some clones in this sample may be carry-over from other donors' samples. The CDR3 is CSVPESTGNTEAFF. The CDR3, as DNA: TGCAGCGTGCCAGAATCGACAGGGAACACTGAAGCTTTCTTT.